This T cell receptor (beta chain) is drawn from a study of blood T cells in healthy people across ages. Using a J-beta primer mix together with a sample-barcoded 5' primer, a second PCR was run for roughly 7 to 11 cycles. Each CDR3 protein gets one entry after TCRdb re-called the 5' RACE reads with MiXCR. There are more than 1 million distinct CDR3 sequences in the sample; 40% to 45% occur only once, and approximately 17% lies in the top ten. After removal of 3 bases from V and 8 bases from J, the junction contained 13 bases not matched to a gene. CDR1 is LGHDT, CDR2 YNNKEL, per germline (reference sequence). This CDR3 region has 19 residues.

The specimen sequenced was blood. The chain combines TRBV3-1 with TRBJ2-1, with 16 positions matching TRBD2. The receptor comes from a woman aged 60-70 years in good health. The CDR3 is CASSHNPGLAGGPRDEQFF. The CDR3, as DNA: TGTGCCAGCAGCCACAATCCGGGACTAGCGGGAGGGCCACGGGATGAGCAGTTCTTC.